Described below is a single T cell receptor beta chain sequence and its context. Antigen specificity is unknown. In germline, CDR1 is DFQATT, CDR2 SNEGSKA (reference sequence). The CDR3 spans 14 residues. Trimming cost V 3 bases and J 5 bases, with 14 bases left between them. From the RT-PCR reads, TCRdb called clonotypes with MiXCR, one entry per CDR3 protein. The data hold hundreds of thousands of distinct CDR3 sequences, with approximately 14% observed a single time. This record belongs to a study of response to subunit inactivated influenza vaccine. Study-wide results and limits: A suggestion made by the authors is that each seasonal influenza vaccination recruits few new T cells.

The chain couples TRBV20-1 to TRBJ2-1; D gene unclear. The source was PBMCs from blood, collected 11 to 12 days after vaccination. The receptor was derived from a man aged 45 to 65 who received an inactivated influenza vaccine. DNA for the CDR3: TGCAGTGCTAGGACGACTGATAACGACAATGAGCAGTTCTTC. This sequence encodes CSARTTDNDNEQFF.